Below, 14 T cell receptor beta chains from the same sample are listed, as sequenced in a study of blood T cell repertoires in COVID-19. Profiled with immunoSEQ multiplex PCR; TCRdb holds only in-frame clones, not every one. The table includes approximately 300,000 clones, approximately 88% detected once. The sequenced sample was PBMCs or T cells enriched from blood (not recorded which). The receptors come from a man between 60 and 75 years old who had recovered from COVID-19.

The chain employs TRBV7-3 and TRBJ2-3, with D unclear. V was shortened by 5 bases and J by 2 bases, with 14 bases between the two germline ends. In germline, CDR1 is SGHTA, CDR2 FQGTGA. This CDR3 has 15 amino acids. The CDR3: CASSNSGFPTDTQYF. Here the CDR3 DNA reads TGTGCCAGCAGCAATAGTGGTTTTCCCACAGATACGCAGTATTTT.

CDR3 residues: CASSLSRSYNEKLFF. The CDR3 nucleotides are TGTGCCAGCAGTTTATCACGGAGTTATAATGAAAAACTGTTTTTT. The chain is built from TRBV28 and TRBJ1-4; no reliable D call. This CDR3 is 15 amino acids long. V dropped 1 base and J dropped 4 bases, with 10 bases sitting between them. From germline, CDR1 is MDHEN and CDR2 SYDVKM.

The chain recombines TRBV9 with TRBJ2-5; 8 bases map to TRBD2. CDR3 length: 15 residues. With 0 bases clipped from V and 5 bases from J, the junction kept 6 bases outside the gene matches. Germline V gives CDR1 SGDLS, CDR2 YYNGEE. CDR3 residues: CASSVEGLGGETQYF. As DNA, the CDR3 is TGTGCCAGCAGCGTAGAGGGACTAGGGGGGGAGACCCAGTACTTC.

The V gene is TRBV4-2, the J gene TRBJ2-1; 11 bases map to TRBD2. CDR3 length: 19 amino acids. Trimming at V came to 0 bases and at J to 0 bases, leaving 7 bases not matched to a gene. Germline CDR1 LGHNA, CDR2 YNFKEQ. The CDR3 bases are TGTGCCAGCAGCCAAGATCGCGGGACTAGCGGCCCCTCCTACAATGAGCAGTTCTTC. Translation gives CASSQDRGTSGPSYNEQFF.

The rearrangement joins TRBV7-3 to TRBJ2-5; D is undetermined. The V end was cut by 5 bases, the J end by 2 bases, with 6 bases between. The germline CDR1 and CDR2 sequences are SGHTA and FQGTGA. The CDR3 runs 12 residues. The CDR3 DNA sequence: TGTGCCAGCAGCCCGACACAAGAGACCCAGTACTTC. Protein: CASSPTQETQYF.

This chain joins TRBV12-3 or TRBV12-4 and TRBJ2-7; D gene uncertain. Trimming took 5 bases from V and 5 from J, leaving 10 bases between them. The CDR3 is 12 amino acids. The chain's CDR3 is CASSLMTNEQYF. Written as DNA, the CDR3 is TGTGCCAGCAGTCTGATGACAAACGAGCAGTACTTC.

V and J are TRBV4-3 and TRBJ1-6; D is possibly TRBD1 (5 bases). The CDR3 is made up of 16 amino acids. Trimming cost V 0 bases and J 9 bases, with 15 bases left between them. CDR1 LGHNA and CDR2 YSLEER come from the germline V gene. CDR3 region: CASSQDRQGLSSPLHF. Here the CDR3 DNA reads TGCGCCAGCAGCCAAGATCGTCAGGGACTTAGTTCACCCCTCCACTTT.

As DNA, the CDR3 is TGTGCCAGCAGCTTAGAGTCAGGGTATATCGGGGAGCTGTTTTTT. Translating it yields CASSLESGYIGELFF. The V call is TRBV7-2, the J call TRBJ2-2; perhaps TRBD1 as D (5 bases). Germline loops: CDR1 SGHTA, CDR2 FQGNSA. Trimming left V 1 base short and J 7 bases short, with 13 bases between. The CDR3 consists of 15 residues.

The J gene is TRBJ1-3, the V gene TRBV28; TRBD1 agrees at 11 bases. V trimming: 2 bases; J trimming: 0 bases; junction bases outside the gene matches: 0. CDR3 length equals 16 residues. Germline CDR1 reads MDHEN; CDR2 reads SYDVKM. As DNA, the CDR3 is TGTGCCAGCAGTTTAGGGACAGGGGGCTCTGGAAACACCATATATTTT. This encodes CASSLGTGGSGNTIYF.

V is TRBV19 and J is TRBJ2-7; 9 bases are shared with TRBD1. The CDR3 length is 13 residues. Germline CDR1 reads LNHDA; CDR2 reads SQIVND (reference sequence). V dropped 4 bases and J dropped 5; count of bases not matched to a gene: 3. CDR3 in amino acids: CASSNRDRDEQYF. For the CDR3, the DNA is TGTGCCAGTAGTAACCGGGACAGGGACGAGCAGTACTTC.

The gene calls are TRBV29-1 and TRBJ2-7; a possible D gene is TRBD1 (6 bases). CDR3 length: 14 amino acids. Germline V lookup: CDR1 SQVTM, CDR2 ANQGSEA. Deletions cut 6 bases from V and 0 bases from J, with 15 bases between. CDR3 nucleotide sequence: TGCAGCGTACAAGACAGGCTCCCCTCCTACGAGCAGTACTTC. Translated: CSVQDRLPSYEQYF.

J is TRBJ2-3 and V is TRBV7-9; 7 bases map to TRBD1. Trimming cost V 5 bases and J 0 bases; bases outside gene matches: 5. Germline assignment: CDR1 SEHNR and CDR2 FQNEAQ (reference sequence). CDR3 size: 15 residues. This chain's CDR3 is CASSPDRTSTDTQYF. The CDR3 bases are TGTGCCAGCAGCCCGGACAGGACTAGCACAGATACGCAGTATTTT.

The genes are TRBV27 and TRBJ1-1, with 9 bases matching TRBD1. The CDR3 sequence is 15 residues long. Germline-derived CDR1 and CDR2 are MNHEY and SMNVEV (reference sequence). The junction had 5 bases not matched to a gene; V was cut back by 4 bases and J by 2 bases. This chain's CDR3 is CASSSTGGRNTEAFF. The CDR3, as DNA: TGTGCCAGCAGTTCTACAGGGGGCAGAAACACTGAAGCTTTCTTT.

This rearrangement joins TRBV6-5 to TRBJ2-2; 14 bases map to TRBD2. The V gene end was trimmed by 2 bases and the J gene end by 10 bases; junction bases not matched to a gene: 3. Germline values: CDR1 MNHEY, CDR2 SVGAGI. CDR3 length: 15 residues. In DNA, the CDR3 is TGTGCCAGCAGTTACGGACTAGCGGGAGGACCGGAGCTGTTTTTT. Encoded protein: CASSYGLAGGPELFF.